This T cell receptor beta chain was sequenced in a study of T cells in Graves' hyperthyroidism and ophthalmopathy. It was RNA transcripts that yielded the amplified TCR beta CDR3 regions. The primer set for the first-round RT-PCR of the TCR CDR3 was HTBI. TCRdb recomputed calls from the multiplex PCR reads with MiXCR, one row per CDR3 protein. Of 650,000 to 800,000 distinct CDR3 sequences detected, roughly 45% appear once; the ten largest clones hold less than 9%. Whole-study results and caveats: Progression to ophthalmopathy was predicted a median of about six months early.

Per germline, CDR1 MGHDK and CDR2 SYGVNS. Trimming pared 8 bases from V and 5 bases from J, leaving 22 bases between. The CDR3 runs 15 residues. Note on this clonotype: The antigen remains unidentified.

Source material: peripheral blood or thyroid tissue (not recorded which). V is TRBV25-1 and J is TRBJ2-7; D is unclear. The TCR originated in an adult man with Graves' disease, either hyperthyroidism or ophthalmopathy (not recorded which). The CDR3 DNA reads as TGTGCCAGCGCTGCACTTAAAGGTCCCAACCACGAGCAGTACTTC. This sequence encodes CASAALKGPNHEQYF.